This TCR beta chain appears in the sequencing data of a study of cytomegalovirus exposure and HLA in healthy donors. General observations from the study: When analyzed later, the rates of TCR association showed variation by HLA locus, with DRB1 the most and HLA-C the fewest. Later analysis reportedly placed an Asian-associated ancestry cluster below the roughly 700-donor mean in N-insertions. Prediction of most subjects' HLA-A and HLA-B alleles by TCR beta sequences was reportedly accurate.

Researchers ran the PCR with 60 Vbeta and 13 Jbeta primers. The table came from immunoSEQ multiplex PCR; TCRdb's copy has only in-frame clones and leaves some out. Here the sample spans about 140,000 clones, around 80% being singletons. This clone was recorded only once. Its antigen is as yet unknown. Germline lookup yields CDR1 SGHTA and CDR2 FQGNSA. V lost 1 base, J lost 5 bases, and 12 bases lay in between. CDR3 length: 15 amino acids. The TCR comes from a middle-aged woman in good health and CMV-seropositive. This chain uses TRBV7-2 with TRBJ1-5, with D possibly matching TRBD1 (6 bases). Sequencing was done on a sample of PBMCs. The DNA for the CDR3 is TGTGCCAGCAGCTTAGAATGGACAGACGATCAGCCCCAGCATTTT. This translates into CASSLEWTDDQPQHF.